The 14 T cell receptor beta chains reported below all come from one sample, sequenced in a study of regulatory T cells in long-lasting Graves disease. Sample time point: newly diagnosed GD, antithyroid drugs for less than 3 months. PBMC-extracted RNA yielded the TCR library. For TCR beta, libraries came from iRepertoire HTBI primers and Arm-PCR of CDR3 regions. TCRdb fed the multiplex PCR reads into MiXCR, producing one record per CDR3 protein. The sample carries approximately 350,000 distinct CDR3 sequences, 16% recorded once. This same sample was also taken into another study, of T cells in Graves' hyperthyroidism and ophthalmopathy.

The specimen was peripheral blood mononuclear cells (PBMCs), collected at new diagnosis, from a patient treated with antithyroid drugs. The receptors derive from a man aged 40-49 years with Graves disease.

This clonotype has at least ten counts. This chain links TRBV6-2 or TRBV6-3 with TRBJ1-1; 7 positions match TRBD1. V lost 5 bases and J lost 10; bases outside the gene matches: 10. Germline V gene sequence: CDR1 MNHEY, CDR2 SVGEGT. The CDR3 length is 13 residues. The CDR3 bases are TGTGCCAGCAGTCAGACAGGGCGGGTTGCAGCTTTCTTT. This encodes CASSQTGRVAAFF.

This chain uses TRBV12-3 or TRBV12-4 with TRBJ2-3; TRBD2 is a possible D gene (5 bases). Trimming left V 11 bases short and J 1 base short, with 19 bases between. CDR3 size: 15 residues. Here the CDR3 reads CARTQRSYGTDTQYF. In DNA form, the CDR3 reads TGTGCCCGCACCCAGCGGTCCTACGGCACAGATACGCAGTATTTT.

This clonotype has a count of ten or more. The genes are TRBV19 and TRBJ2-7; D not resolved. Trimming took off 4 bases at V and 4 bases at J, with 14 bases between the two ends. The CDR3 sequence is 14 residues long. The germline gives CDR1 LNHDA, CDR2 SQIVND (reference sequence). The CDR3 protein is CASSSEAAGYEQYF. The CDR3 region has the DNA TGTGCCAGTAGTAGCGAAGCCGCAGGATACGAGCAGTACTTC.

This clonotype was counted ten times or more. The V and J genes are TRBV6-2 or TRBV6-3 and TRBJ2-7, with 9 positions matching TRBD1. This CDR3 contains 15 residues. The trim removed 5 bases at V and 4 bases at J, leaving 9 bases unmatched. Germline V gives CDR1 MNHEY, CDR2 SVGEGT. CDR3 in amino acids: CASSPPGTGSYEQYF. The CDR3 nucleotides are TGTGCCAGCAGTCCCCCAGGGACAGGGTCATACGAGCAGTACTTC.

CDR3 sequence reads: CASSPGHPNTGELFF. The DNA for the CDR3 is TGTGCCAGCTCACCAGGACACCCGAACACCGGGGAGCTGTTTTTT. V is TRBV18 and J is TRBJ2-2, with D maybe TRBD1 (5 bases). The germline gives CDR1 KGHSH, CDR2 LQKENI. The CDR3 is 15 residues long. V was trimmed by 2 bases and J by 0 bases, leaving 7 bases between them.

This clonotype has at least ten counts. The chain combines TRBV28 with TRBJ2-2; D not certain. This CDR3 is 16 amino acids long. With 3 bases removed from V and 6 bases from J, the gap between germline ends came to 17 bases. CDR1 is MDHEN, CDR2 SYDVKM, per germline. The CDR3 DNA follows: TGTGCCAGCAGTTTGGGAACCTTGGTTGGCTCCGGGGAGCTGTTTTTT. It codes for CASSLGTLVGSGELFF.

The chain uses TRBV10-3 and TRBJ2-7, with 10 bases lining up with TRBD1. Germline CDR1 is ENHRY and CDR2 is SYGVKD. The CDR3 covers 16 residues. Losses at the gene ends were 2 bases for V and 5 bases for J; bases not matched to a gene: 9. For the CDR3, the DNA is TGTGCCATCAGTGAGCCCGGACAGGGGGAAACGGACGAGCAGTACTTC. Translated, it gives CAISEPGQGETDEQYF.

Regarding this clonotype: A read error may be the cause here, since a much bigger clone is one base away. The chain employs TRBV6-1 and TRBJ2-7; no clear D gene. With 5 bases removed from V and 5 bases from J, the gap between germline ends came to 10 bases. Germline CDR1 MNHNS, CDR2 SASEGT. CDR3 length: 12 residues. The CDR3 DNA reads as TGTGCCAGCAGTAGGGCACAGCACGAGCAGTACTTC. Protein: CASSRAQHEQYF.

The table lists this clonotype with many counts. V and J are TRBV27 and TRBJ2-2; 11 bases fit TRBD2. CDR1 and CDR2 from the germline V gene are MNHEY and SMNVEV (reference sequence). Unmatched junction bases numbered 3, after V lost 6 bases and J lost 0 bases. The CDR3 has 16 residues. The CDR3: CASRRLAGTNTGELFF. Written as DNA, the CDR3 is TGTGCCAGCAGAAGACTAGCGGGGACGAACACCGGGGAGCTGTTTTTT.

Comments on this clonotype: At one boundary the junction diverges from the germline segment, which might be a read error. The CDR3 loop reads CAGSLTLAGATGELFF. The CDR3 coding sequence is TGTGCCGGCAGCTTAACTTTAGCGGGGGCTACCGGGGAGCTGTTTTTT. The chain employs TRBV5-8 and TRBJ2-2; TRBD2 agrees at 9 bases. Germline lookup yields CDR1 SGHTS and CDR2 YDEGEE. This CDR3 contains 16 residues.

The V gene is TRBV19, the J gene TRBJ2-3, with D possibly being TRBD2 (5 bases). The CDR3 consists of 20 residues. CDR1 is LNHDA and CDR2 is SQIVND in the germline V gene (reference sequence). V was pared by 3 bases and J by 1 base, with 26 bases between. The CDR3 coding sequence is TGTGCCAGTAGTATTGGGTTCGGTGTGGCCCTGGACTTAGGCACAGATACGCAGTATTTT. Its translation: CASSIGFGVALDLGTDTQYF.

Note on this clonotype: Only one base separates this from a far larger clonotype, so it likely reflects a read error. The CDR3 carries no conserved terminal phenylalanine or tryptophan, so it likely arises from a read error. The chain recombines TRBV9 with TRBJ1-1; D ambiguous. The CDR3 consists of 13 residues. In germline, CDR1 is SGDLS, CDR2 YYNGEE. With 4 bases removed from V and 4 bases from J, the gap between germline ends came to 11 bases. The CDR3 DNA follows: TGTGCCAGCAGCCAAGGAGGGTTCACTGAAGCTTTCCTT. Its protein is CASSQGGFTEAFL.

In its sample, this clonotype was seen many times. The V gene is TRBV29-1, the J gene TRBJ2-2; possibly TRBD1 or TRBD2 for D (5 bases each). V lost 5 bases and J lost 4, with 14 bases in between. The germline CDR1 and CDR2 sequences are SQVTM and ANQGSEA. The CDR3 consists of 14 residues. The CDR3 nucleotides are TGCAGCGTTCCGTCGGGGCAGCGCACCGGGGAGCTGTTTTTT. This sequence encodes CSVPSGQRTGELFF.

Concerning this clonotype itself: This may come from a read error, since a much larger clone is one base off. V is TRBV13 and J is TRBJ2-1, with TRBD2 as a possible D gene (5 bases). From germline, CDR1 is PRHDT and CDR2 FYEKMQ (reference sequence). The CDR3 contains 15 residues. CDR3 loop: CASSSEESSYSEQFF. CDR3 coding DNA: TGTGCCAGCAGCTCGGAGGAAAGCTCCTACAGTGAGCAGTTCTTC.